The rows below give T cell receptor beta chains drawn from one sample of a study of early T cells in non-severe SARS-CoV-2 infection. A single record per CDR3 protein comes from TCRdb applying MiXCR to the 5' RACE reads. The sample has 50,000 to 85,000 distinct CDR3 sequences; roughly 9.1% are singletons. The sample was whole blood. All receptors derive from an adult who was a healthcare worker with PCR-confirmed SARS-CoV-2 infection or an uninfected control (not recorded which). The CDR3 runs from the conserved cysteine through the conserved F or W.

V gene,CDR3 protein
TRBV29-1,CSVGETRTNYGYTF
TRBV29-1,CSVERAINEQFF
TRBV6-6,CASSYEYGSSTGELFF
TRBV28,CASGGGPEVIAKNIQYF
TRBV20-1,CSARVNRREIAGGRTQYF
TRBV20-1,CSASKYRDNEQFF
TRBV5-1,CASSLQGAETQYF
TRBV7-3,CASSLTGNEQFF
TRBV6-5,CASTLRGRRYF
TRBV5-1,CASSFYRDSDTGELFF
TRBV6-4,CASSLEAGSTDTQYF
TRBV6-2/TRBV6-3,CASSYLLAGRKQFF
TRBV29-1,CSVGAGSGNTIYF
TRBV28,CASSSLTPNPYEQYF
TRBV5-1,CASSLDPVGPQHF
TRBV18,CASSPKDSQGYTF
TRBV2,CASSRERDNEQFF
TRBV10-1,CASSQAGSSYNEQFF
TRBV9,CASSVALGSSYEQYF
TRBV7-9,CASSLGTRTDTQYF
TRBV2,CASSLDPQQFF
TRBV20-1,CSATRGGEQFF
TRBV18,CASSPQETQYF
TRBV11-2,CASSLVGRVEQYF